This T cell receptor (beta chain) was recorded in a study of beta chain features in type 1 diabetes. V was pared by 3 bases and J by 7 bases, with 6 bases of the junction left unmatched. The germline V gene has CDR1 SGHAT and CDR2 FQNNGV. The CDR3 covers 13 residues. The whole isolated RNA underwent reverse transcription, so sequencing captured expressed TCRB transcripts. The assay was immunoSEQ multiplex PCR, and TCRdb's table has in-frame clones only and misses some. The table has roughly 140,000 clones, approximately 52% seen once. As for this clone: The antigen is unknown.

Study observations and caveats: HLA effects on TCRB rearrangement stayed unresolved here. Shorter TCRB CDR3s, moderately but significantly so, marked every one of the four CD4+ subsets in Type 1 diabetes patients. Compared with healthy donors, patients appeared to share more similar naive, central memory and regulatory TCRB repertoires.

Sorting that relied on CD45RO/CCR7/CD25/CD127/CD95/CD27 yielded CD4+ naive, central memory, regulatory and stem cell-like memory cells. Input material: Tregs from blood. The sequence was collected from a man aged 18 to 29 in good health. This rearrangement joins TRBV11-2 to TRBJ2-7, with 7 bases aligning to TRBD1. The chain's CDR3 is CASSLEDRREQYF. In DNA, the CDR3 is TGTGCCAGCAGCTTGGAGGACAGGCGGGAGCAGTACTTC.